The 17 T cell receptor beta chains in this list originate from one sample, sequenced in a study of shared T cell receptors in the human thymus. Only in-frame clones appear in the TCRdb table, and some are missing; sequencing was by immunoSEQ multiplex PCR. The sample shows 650,000 to 950,000 clones, 70% to 90% of them seen only once. This sample also appeared in a second study, on human thymus T cells.

Material: thymocytes. The receptor source for this set is a girl under three years old with a congenital heart defect.

V gene TRBV10-3 combines with J gene TRBJ2-2, with 13 nucleotides matching TRBD2. CDR1 and CDR2 (germline): ENHRY, SYGVKD. The CDR3 contains 18 residues. V lost 6 bases and J lost 2; bases outside the gene matches: 9. Written as DNA, the CDR3 is TGTGCCATCAGCGATCCGGGACTAGCGGGGCTAAACACCGGGGAGCTGTTTTTT. It translates to CAISDPGLAGLNTGELFF.

CDR3 sequence (DNA): TGTGCCAGCAGCGCCAACTGGACAGGGGGAACTCTCTATGGCTACACCTTC. It yields the protein CASSANWTGGTLYGYTF. The gene calls are TRBV9 and TRBJ1-2; 10 bases map to TRBD1. The CDR3 covers 17 residues. In germline, CDR1 is SGDLS, CDR2 YYNGEE. V lost 3 bases and J lost 4; bases outside the gene matches: 12.

The chain carries TRBV7-2 and TRBJ2-1, with TRBD2 identical over 10 bases. Trimming removed 2 bases from V and 7 bases from J; junction bases left unmatched: 11. The CDR3 spans 17 residues. CDR1 and CDR2 (germline): SGHTA, FQGNSA. The CDR3 protein is CASSLLLGTSDRNEQFF. The CDR3 nucleotides are TGTGCCAGCAGCTTACTTCTCGGGACTAGCGATAGGAATGAGCAGTTCTTC.

This clone was detected once. This rearrangement joins TRBV6-5 to TRBJ1-2; D not certain. V gave up 2 bases and J gave up 3 bases, with 16 bases separating them. The germline V gene has CDR1 MNHEY and CDR2 SVGAGI. The CDR3 has 16 amino acids. CDR3 sequence reads: CASSYLGPLRDYGYTF. The CDR3, as DNA: TGTGCCAGCAGTTACCTAGGACCCCTGAGGGACTATGGCTACACCTTC.

The chain has TRBV7-3 and TRBJ1-3; 8 bases are a match to TRBD1. CDR1 is SGHTA, CDR2 FQGTGA, per germline. V shed 5 bases and J 0 bases; nucleotides not matched to a gene: 6. The CDR3 has 16 amino acids. CDR3 bases: TGTGCCAGCAGCGCCGGGACAGGAAGCTCTGGAAACACCATATATTTT. Protein sequence: CASSAGTGSSGNTIYF.

The rearrangement links TRBV21-1 to TRBJ1-2; whether TRBD1, the table's D call, matches the DNA was not checked. TRBV21-1 is given as a pseudogene. This CDR3 region has 17 residues. In nucleotides, the CDR3 is TGTGCCAGCTTCCCAAGGGACAGTCCCCCTTCTAACTATGGCTACACCTTC. Its translation is CASFPRDSPPSNYGYTF.

The chain joins TRBV13 to TRBJ2-1; 8 nucleotides line up with TRBD1. The V and J ends lost 0 bases and 5 bases, in that order; junction bases with no gene match: 9. Germline V lookup: CDR1 PRHDT, CDR2 FYEKMQ (reference sequence). The CDR3 extends over 17 amino acids. The CDR3 protein is CASSLGYRGFSNNEQFF. CDR3 nucleotide sequence: TGTGCCAGCAGCTTAGGCTACAGGGGGTTTTCGAACAATGAGCAGTTCTTC. The variable domain in full, completed from reference TRBV13 and TRBJ2-1, reads AAGVIQSPRHLIKEKRETATLKCYPIPRHDTVYWYQQGPGQDPQFLISFYEKMQSDKGSIPDRFSAQQFSDYHSELNMSSLELGDSALYFCASSLGYRGFSNNEQFFGPGTRLTVL.

J is TRBJ2-6 and V is TRBV5-1, with D perhaps matching TRBD1 (5 bases). CDR3 length: 17 residues. CDR1 and CDR2 (germline): SGHRS, YFSETQ. Trimming cost V 2 bases and J 0 bases, with 12 bases left between them. The chain's CDR3 is CASSFTTAGSGANVLTF. The CDR3 DNA follows: TGCGCCAGCAGCTTCACGACAGCTGGCTCTGGGGCCAACGTCCTGACTTTC.

The genes are TRBV27 and TRBJ1-1, with 8 positions matching TRBD1. Per the germline V gene, CDR1 is MNHEY and CDR2 is SMNVEV (reference sequence). The CDR3 consists of 17 residues. Trimming cost V 5 bases and J 1 base; bases outside gene matches: 12. The CDR3 loop is CASSTRTGRGENTEAFF. CDR3 DNA sequence: TGTGCCAGCAGTACACGGACAGGGAGGGGGGAGAACACTGAAGCTTTCTTT.

The chain joins TRBV7-4 to TRBJ1-4; 7 bases agree with TRBD1. CDR1 is SGHVT, CDR2 SQSDAQ, per germline. Trimming removed 1 base from V and 3 bases from J; junction bases left unmatched: 8. This CDR3 is built from 17 residues. The CDR3 protein is CASSLGPKGAPNEKLFF. DNA of the CDR3: TGTGCCAGCAGCTTAGGGCCGAAGGGGGCCCCTAATGAAAAACTGTTTTTT.

The chain carries TRBV5-4 and TRBJ2-3; D perhaps matches TRBD2 (6 bases). Germline V CDR1 and CDR2: SGHNT, YYREEE (reference sequence). Trimming stripped 0 bases from V and 6 bases from J, with 11 bases between. The CDR3 runs 14 residues. The chain's CDR3 is CASSLASGPDTQYF. The CDR3 coding sequence is TGTGCCAGCAGCTTGGCCAGCGGGCCCGATACGCAGTATTTT.

The V and J genes are TRBV2 and TRBJ2-5; TRBD2 matches at 14 bases. Trimming removed 3 bases from V and 0 bases from J; junction bases left unmatched: 9. Germline V lookup: CDR1 SNHLY, CDR2 FYNNEI. The CDR3 sequence is 19 residues long. This CDR3 reads CASSEFGRTSGGHQETQYF. In DNA, the CDR3 is TGTGCCAGCAGTGAGTTTGGGCGGACTAGCGGGGGGCACCAAGAGACCCAGTACTTC.

The chain recombines TRBV2 with TRBJ2-4; 8 positions agree with TRBD1. The junction had 13 bases not matched to a gene; V was cut back by 3 bases and J by 0 bases. The CDR3 runs 19 residues. Per germline, CDR1 SNHLY and CDR2 FYNNEI. CDR3 DNA: TGTGCCAGCAGTGATCTCGGGACAGGAGAACCCTTAGCCAAAAACATTCAGTACTTC. Encoded protein: CASSDLGTGEPLAKNIQYF.

V gene TRBV6-5 combines with J gene TRBJ1-2; D unclear. Trimming removed 0 bases from V and 6 bases from J, with 8 bases in between. CDR1 is MNHEY and CDR2 is SVGAGI in the germline V gene. This CDR3 is 13 amino acids long. The CDR3: CASSYSAFNGYTF. The CDR3 nucleotides read TGTGCCAGCAGTTACTCAGCTTTTAATGGCTACACCTTC.

The V gene is TRBV28, the J gene TRBJ1-1; tentatively, D is TRBD1 (6 bases). V gave up 6 bases and J gave up 3 bases, with 11 bases separating them. This CDR3 comprises 13 residues. Germline lookup yields CDR1 MDHEN and CDR2 SYDVKM. As DNA, the CDR3 is TGTGCCAGCAGCCCCCCAGGGGACACTGAAGCTTTCTTT. Its protein is CASSPPGDTEAFF. Full variable domain (rest looked up from reference TRBV28 and TRBJ1-1): DVKVTQSSRYLVKRTGEKVFLECVQDMDHENMFWYRQDPGLGLRLIYFSYDVKMKEKGDIPEGYSVSREKKERFSLILESASTNQTSMYLCASSPPGDTEAFFGQGTRLTVV.

This clone was detected only a few times. The rearrangement uses TRBV4-3 and TRBJ1-2; 9 bases map to TRBD1. CDR3 size: 21 residues. The J segment lost 4 bases and the V segment lost 1 base, leaving 22 bases of the junction unmatched. Germline V gene sequence: CDR1 LGHNA, CDR2 YSLEER. CDR3 sequence reads: CASSQGVRAGTGIRLGYGYTF. CDR3 nucleotide sequence: TGCGCCAGCAGCCAAGGGGTCCGAGCCGGGACAGGGATTCGTTTGGGCTATGGCTACACCTTC.

The V call is TRBV5-1, the J call TRBJ2-7; possibly TRBD1 for D (6 bases). This CDR3 has 14 amino acids. CDR1 is SGHRS and CDR2 is YFSETQ in the germline V gene. V was cut by 2 bases and J by 2 bases, with 11 bases left in between. The CDR3 DNA follows: TGCGCCAGCAGCTTACAGGGACCAACCTACGAGCAGTACTTC. This codes for CASSLQGPTYEQYF.